A single sample is the source of the 24 T cell receptor beta chains below, sequenced in a study of PD-L1 blockade in urothelial cancer. Measured with immunoSEQ multiplex PCR; TCRdb has only the in-frame clones, and not every one. The data hold over 100,000 clones, with 80% to 95% observed a single time. Noted time point: peripheral blood 6 weeks after treatment start. The starting material was PBMCs, obtained around atezolizumab (anti-PD-L1) treatment. These receptors were obtained from a man in his 60s with urothelial cancer.

This chain uses TRBV18 with TRBJ2-5; TRBD1 is a possible D gene (5 bases). Trimming took 0 bases from V and 1 from J, leaving 12 bases between them. From germline, CDR1 is KGHSH and CDR2 LQKENI. This CDR3 has 16 amino acids. The CDR3 sequence is CASSPPRPTAQETQYF. The CDR3 DNA is TGTGCCAGCTCACCACCCCGGCCGACAGCCCAAGAGACCCAGTACTTC.

The chain uses TRBV10-3 and TRBJ1-6; perhaps TRBD1 as D (6 bases). V was pared by 11 bases and J by 7 bases, with 18 bases between. CDR1 ENHRY and CDR2 SYGVKD come from the germline V gene. This CDR3 region has 14 residues. Written as DNA, the CDR3 is TGTGCCGTACGACAGGAAACATCAAATTCACCCCTCCACTTT. Translation gives CAVRQETSNSPLHF.

The V and J genes are TRBV5-6 and TRBJ2-7, with 12 bases matching TRBD1. Germline V gene sequence: CDR1 SGHDT, CDR2 YYEEEE. J lost 0 bases, V lost 4 bases, and 2 bases had no gene match. The CDR3 has 15 amino acids. The CDR3: CASSGTGGYSYEQYF. For the CDR3, the DNA is TGTGCCAGCAGCGGGACAGGGGGCTACTCCTACGAGCAGTACTTC.

This clone was seen only once. Here the CDR3 DNA reads TGTGCCAGCAGTTACCCCACTAGCGGCGCCTACGAGCAGTACTTC. It yields the protein CASSYPTSGAYEQYF. The chain uses TRBV6-6 and TRBJ2-7, with 8 bases that match TRBD2. Germline CDR1 reads MNHNY; CDR2 reads SVGAGI (reference sequence). The CDR3 runs to 15 residues. The J segment lost 2 bases and the V segment lost 2 bases, leaving 5 bases of the junction unmatched.

The genes are TRBV13 and TRBJ2-3, with 7 bases matching TRBD2. The CDR3 is 14 residues long. Looked up from germline, CDR1 is PRHDT and CDR2 is FYEKMQ (reference sequence). V was pared by 4 bases and J by 8 bases, with 9 bases of the junction left unmatched. CDR3 nucleotides: TGTGCCAGCAGCTCCGCACAAGGGGAGGGTACGCAGTATTTT. It encodes CASSSAQGEGTQYF.

The table lists this clone with a count of one. The rearrangement uses TRBV19 and TRBJ2-2; TRBD2 is a possible D gene (5 bases). Germline CDR1 LNHDA, CDR2 SQIVND (reference sequence). The ends were cut back, 7 bases at V and 4 bases at J, with 13 bases in the middle. The CDR3 loop spans 14 amino acids. The CDR3 reads CASNAGRTTGELFF. The CDR3 DNA reads TGTGCCAGTAACGCGGGCAGAACCACCGGGGAGCTGTTTTTT.

The CDR3 loop reads CATSNGDIQYF. Here the CDR3 DNA reads TGTGCCACCTCAAACGGGGACATTCAGTACTTC. The V gene is TRBV6-5, the J gene TRBJ2-4; the D gene is possibly TRBD2 (5 bases). Trimming pared 10 bases from V and 8 bases from J, leaving 12 bases between. Germline assignment: CDR1 MNHEY and CDR2 SVGAGI. This CDR3 is 11 amino acids long.

V and J are TRBV7-9 and TRBJ2-1; perhaps TRBD1 as D (8 bases). The CDR3 is 15 amino acids. CDR1 is SEHNR, CDR2 FQNEAQ, per germline (reference sequence). Deletions cut 2 bases from V and 7 bases from J, with 15 bases between. DNA for the CDR3: TGTGCCAGCAGCTTAAGCGGGACAGGTAGTAATGAGCAGTTCTTC. Translation: CASSLSGTGSNEQFF. The entire variable domain, with the rest obtained from reference TRBV7-9 and TRBJ2-1, is as follows: DTGVSQNPRHKITKRGQNVTFRCDPISEHNRLYWYRQTLGQGPEFLTYFQNEAQLEKSRLLSDRFSAERPKGSFSTLEIQRTEQGDSAMYLCASSLSGTGSNEQFFGPGTRLTVL.

In nucleotides, the CDR3 is TGTGCCAGCAGCCGGACAGAGCCATCCTATGGTGGCTACACCTTC. Its protein is CASSRTEPSYGGYTF. This chain connects TRBV2 to TRBJ1-2; D perhaps matches TRBD1 (6 bases). The CDR3 has 15 residues. Trimming took 6 bases from V and 7 from J, leaving 21 bases between them. Germline CDR1 SNHLY, CDR2 FYNNEI.

V gene TRBV5-1 combines with J gene TRBJ2-3; 7 bases align to TRBD2. The V and J ends lost 0 bases and 2 bases, in that order; junction bases with no gene match: 6. Germline lookup yields CDR1 SGHRS and CDR2 YFSETQ. CDR3 length equals 16 residues. Here the CDR3 DNA reads TGCGCCAGCAGCTTGGAGGGTGGGAGGGCCACAGATACGCAGTATTTT. It is translated as CASSLEGGRATDTQYF.

The CDR3 region has the DNA TGCGCCAGCAGCTTGGGAAGGACAGGGGGAACGGAGACCCAGTACTTC. This gives the protein CASSLGRTGGTETQYF. The chain carries TRBV5-1 and TRBJ2-5; 10 nucleotides align to TRBD1. The CDR3 has 16 amino acids. The J segment lost 5 bases and the V segment lost 0 bases, leaving 7 bases of the junction unmatched. Germline CDR1 reads SGHRS; CDR2 reads YFSETQ.

V is TRBV7-3 and J is TRBJ2-3, with TRBD2 as a possible D gene (6 bases). The length of the CDR3 is 15 residues. CDR1 and CDR2 from the germline V gene are SGHTA and FQGTGA. V lost 0 bases, J lost 2 bases, and 9 bases lay in between. The CDR3: CASSLTGRTTDTQYF. DNA for the CDR3: TGTGCCAGCAGCTTAACGGGGAGGACCACAGATACGCAGTATTTT.

The J gene is TRBJ1-4, the V gene TRBV7-9; 8 positions agree with TRBD1. Germline V CDR1 and CDR2: SEHNR, FQNEAQ (reference sequence). After removal of 3 bases from V and 3 bases from J, the junction contained 6 bases not matched to a gene. This CDR3 region has 16 residues. The CDR3 nucleotides are TGTGCCAGCAGCTTCCAAACAGGGGGTTCTAATGAAAAACTGTTTTTT. Translating it yields CASSFQTGGSNEKLFF.

The chain is built from TRBV27 and TRBJ1-2; 7 bases are shared with TRBD1. With 3 bases clipped from V and 8 bases from J, the junction kept 9 bases outside the gene matches. Per the germline V gene, CDR1 is MNHEY and CDR2 is SMNVEV (reference sequence). The CDR3 spans 14 residues. CDR3 sequence (DNA): TGTGCCAGCAGTTTCAAGGGGGCATTAGGAGGCTACACCTTC. Amino acid sequence: CASSFKGALGGYTF.

V usage is TRBV7-9 and J usage is TRBJ2-7; perhaps TRBD1 as D (6 bases). V was cut by 5 bases and J by 2 bases, with 10 bases left in between. The germline V gene encodes CDR1 SEHNR and CDR2 FQNEAQ (reference sequence). The CDR3 has 13 residues. For the CDR3, the DNA is TGTGCCAGCAGCCTGGACAGTACCTACGAGCAGTACTTC. It encodes CASSLDSTYEQYF.

This chain joins TRBV5-1 and TRBJ2-7; 7 positions agree with TRBD2. The CDR3 sequence is 15 residues long. The ends lost 0 bases at V and 3 bases at J; junction bases unmatched: 6. Germline values: CDR1 SGHRS, CDR2 YFSETQ. CDR3 coding DNA: TGCGCCAGCAGCTTGGAGAGCGGGAAATTCTACGAGCAGTACTTC. Translated: CASSLESGKFYEQYF.

V usage is TRBV6-5 and J usage is TRBJ1-2; weak D call: TRBD1 (5 bases). V was cut by 0 bases and J by 5 bases, with 10 bases left in between. Germline lookup yields CDR1 MNHEY and CDR2 SVGAGI. CDR3 length: 14 amino acids. CDR3 sequence: CASSYSGLFYGYTF. CDR3 nucleotide sequence: TGTGCCAGCAGTTACTCGGGACTTTTTTATGGCTACACCTTC.

The chain recombines TRBV7-3 with TRBJ2-1; unclear D gene. This CDR3 is 13 amino acids long. Germline CDR1 and CDR2: SGHTA and FQGTGA. V lost 5 bases and J 3 bases, leaving 8 bases between the germline ends. The CDR3 reads CASSEQSYNEQFF. CDR3 DNA: TGTGCCAGCAGCGAACAGAGCTACAATGAGCAGTTCTTC. Complete variable domain (other parts from reference TRBV7-3 and TRBJ2-1): GAGVSQTPSNKVTEKGKYVELRCDPISGHTALYWYRQSLGQGPEFLIYFQGTGAADDSGLPNDRFFAVRPEGSVSTLKIQRTERGDSAVYLCASSEQSYNEQFFGPGTRLTVL.

The genes are TRBV11-3 and TRBJ2-1; a weak D match, TRBD2 (6 bases). Germline V gene lookup returns CDR1 SGHNT and CDR2 YENEEA. This CDR3 region has 12 residues. Trimming removed 5 bases from V and 6 bases from J, with 8 bases in between. The CDR3: CASSMTSNEQFF. The CDR3 DNA reads TGTGCCAGCAGCATGACTAGCAATGAGCAGTTCTTC.

The gene calls are TRBV2 and TRBJ2-3, with 9 bases lining up with TRBD2. CDR1 and CDR2 from the germline V gene are SNHLY and FYNNEI. CDR3 size: 15 residues. V trimming: 5 bases; J trimming: 2 bases; junction bases outside the gene matches: 5. The CDR3 DNA reads TGTGCCAGCAGTAATAGCGGGAGATCCACAGATACGCAGTATTTT. Its protein product is CASSNSGRSTDTQYF.

The chain combines TRBV4-3 with TRBJ1-4; D ambiguous. This CDR3 has 13 residues. Per germline, CDR1 LGHNA and CDR2 YSLEER. With 1 base removed from V and 8 bases from J, the gap between germline ends came to 8 bases. The CDR3, as DNA: TGCGCCAGCAGCCAAGGACGAGGCGAAAAACTGTTTTTT. Amino acids: CASSQGRGEKLFF.

The chain uses TRBV7-2 and TRBJ1-2; D is possibly TRBD1 (5 bases). V shed 5 bases and J shed 5 bases, with 15 bases lying between them. Germline loops: CDR1 SGHTA, CDR2 FQGNSA. There are 14 residues in the CDR3. CDR3: CASSPPSAGYGYTF. For the CDR3, the DNA is TGTGCCAGCAGCCCACCCTCAGCAGGGTATGGCTACACCTTC.

This chain uses TRBV28 with TRBJ2-2; 8 bases line up with TRBD2. CDR3 length: 13 amino acids. Germline trimming cut 7 bases from V and 7 bases from J; bases unmatched to any gene: 5. The germline CDR1 and CDR2 sequences are MDHEN and SYDVKM. CDR3 region: CASKRGMVGELFF. CDR3 DNA: TGTGCCAGCAAGCGGGGGATGGTCGGGGAGCTGTTTTTT.

This sequence joins TRBV7-2 and TRBJ1-6, with D unresolved. V shed 0 bases and J shed 0 bases, with 6 bases lying between them. The germline V gene has CDR1 SGHTA and CDR2 FQGNSA. CDR3 length equals 16 residues. The DNA for the CDR3 is TGTGCCAGCAGCTTAGCCCAACTCTCCTATAATTCACCCCTCCACTTT. It yields the protein CASSLAQLSYNSPLHF.